These T cell receptor beta chains were read from a single sample in a study of cytomegalovirus exposure and HLA in healthy donors. Profiled with immunoSEQ multiplex PCR; TCRdb holds only in-frame clones, not every one. This table holds tens of thousands of clones, approximately 94% found once. The sequencing sample was made of PBMCs. These receptors were collected from a woman between 18 and 29 years old in good health and CMV-seronegative. Each CDR3 is given with its conserved first and last residue. Each record gives: clone size, V gene, J gene, D gene, CDR3 protein, CDR3 DNA. A D gene is named only where the DNA matches it firmly. Part of the rows lack a size; the others show once, few, many or a class for expanded clones.

abundance: -; v_gene: TRBV5-1; j_gene: TRBJ1-5; d_gene: TRBD1; CDR3aa: CASSMGQGRNQPQHF; CDR3nt: TGCGCCAGCAGCATGGGACAGGGGCGCAATCAGCCCCAGCATTTT
abundance: -; v_gene: TRBV7-3; j_gene: TRBJ2-3; d_gene: -; CDR3aa: CASSLRLSGLDTQYF; CDR3nt: TGTGCCAGCAGCTTAAGGTTGAGCGGGTTGGATACGCAGTATTTT
abundance: -; v_gene: TRBV29-1; j_gene: TRBJ2-5; d_gene: TRBD1; CDR3aa: CSVARDRGPETQYF; CDR3nt: TGCAGCGTTGCTCGGGACAGGGGGCCAGAGACCCAGTACTTC
abundance: few; v_gene: TRBV6-1; j_gene: TRBJ2-1; d_gene: -; CDR3aa: CASSGRTGSSYNEQFF; CDR3nt: TGTGCCAGCAGTGGCCGGACTGGCAGCTCCTACAATGAGCAGTTCTTC
abundance: -; v_gene: TRBV6-1; j_gene: TRBJ2-5; d_gene: TRBD2; CDR3aa: CASSEGAGGETQYF; CDR3nt: TGTGCCAGCAGTGAAGGAGCGGGGGGGGAGACCCAGTACTTC
abundance: -; v_gene: TRBV5-4; j_gene: TRBJ1-3; d_gene: -; CDR3aa: CASSVGAGSGNTIYF; CDR3nt: TGTGCCAGCAGTGTTGGGGCCGGCTCTGGAAACACCATATATTTT
abundance: -; v_gene: TRBV6-5; j_gene: TRBJ1-1; d_gene: -; CDR3aa: CASSYSQGRPEAFF; CDR3nt: TGTGCCAGCAGTTACTCGCAGGGTCGCCCTGAAGCTTTCTTT
abundance: -; v_gene: TRBV30; j_gene: TRBJ1-1; d_gene: -; CDR3aa: CAWSVLKGDMNTEAFF; CDR3nt: TGTGCCTGGAGTGTACTGAAGGGAGATATGAACACTGAAGCTTTCTTT
abundance: -; v_gene: TRBV18; j_gene: TRBJ2-6; d_gene: -; CDR3aa: CASGTGSGANVLTF; CDR3nt: TGTGCCAGCGGCACAGGGAGTGGGGCCAACGTCCTGACTTTC
abundance: -; v_gene: TRBV6-6; j_gene: TRBJ1-2; d_gene: TRBD1; CDR3aa: CASSLNGQGLGYTF; CDR3nt: TGTGCCAGCAGTCTCAACGGACAGGGGCTTGGCTACACCTTC
abundance: -; v_gene: TRBV7-3; j_gene: TRBJ2-1; d_gene: TRBD2; CDR3aa: CASSPGTSGVVEQFF; CDR3nt: TGTGCCAGCAGCCCCGGGACTAGCGGGGTCGTTGAGCAGTTCTTC
abundance: -; v_gene: TRBV5-4; j_gene: TRBJ2-1; d_gene: TRBD2; CDR3aa: CASSLSGGRYNEQFF; CDR3nt: TGTGCCAGCAGCCTTTCGGGGGGGCGTTACAATGAGCAGTTCTTC
abundance: -; v_gene: TRBV6-6; j_gene: TRBJ1-2; d_gene: -; CDR3aa: CASSYSVGPYGYTF; CDR3nt: TGTGCCAGCAGTTACTCCGTTGGGCCCTATGGCTACACCTTC
abundance: -; v_gene: TRBV10-3; j_gene: TRBJ1-1; d_gene: TRBD1; CDR3aa: CAIGTGDNTEAFF; CDR3nt: TGTGCCATCGGGACAGGAGATAACACTGAAGCTTTCTTT
abundance: -; v_gene: TRBV6-4; j_gene: TRBJ2-7; d_gene: -; CDR3aa: CASSDHRGGPGSYEQYF; CDR3nt: TGTGCCAGCAGTGACCACAGGGGGGGGCCAGGGTCCTACGAGCAGTACTTC
abundance: -; v_gene: TRBV18; j_gene: TRBJ1-4; d_gene: TRBD1; CDR3aa: CASSLQGATFSEKLFF; CDR3nt: TGTGCCAGCTCACTTCAGGGGGCGACGTTTAGTGAAAAACTGTTTTTT
abundance: -; v_gene: TRBV12-5; j_gene: TRBJ2-1; d_gene: TRBD2; CDR3aa: CASGPGLAVDEQFF; CDR3nt: TGTGCTAGTGGTCCGGGACTAGCGGTAGATGAGCAGTTCTTC
abundance: -; v_gene: TRBV7-8; j_gene: TRBJ1-5; d_gene: -; CDR3aa: CASSLGHNQPQHF; CDR3nt: TGTGCCAGCAGCTTGGGCCATAATCAGCCCCAGCATTTT
abundance: -; v_gene: TRBV7-9; j_gene: TRBJ2-2; d_gene: -; CDR3aa: CASSLGMARENTGELFF; CDR3nt: TGTGCCAGCAGCTTAGGGATGGCGCGGGAGAACACCGGGGAGCTGTTTTTT
abundance: -; v_gene: TRBV7-9; j_gene: TRBJ2-2; d_gene: TRBD1; CDR3aa: CASSFPGQGDMNTGELFF; CDR3nt: TGTGCCAGCAGCTTTCCTGGACAGGGGGATATGAACACCGGGGAGCTGTTTTTT
abundance: -; v_gene: TRBV6-4; j_gene: TRBJ2-1; d_gene: TRBD2; CDR3aa: CASSDSGGTTNEQFF; CDR3nt: TGTGCCAGCAGTGACAGCGGGGGGACAACCAATGAGCAGTTCTTC
abundance: -; v_gene: TRBV19; j_gene: TRBJ1-2; d_gene: -; CDR3aa: CASSIQEGLGYTF; CDR3nt: TGTGCCAGTAGTATTCAGGAGGGGTTGGGCTACACCTTC
abundance: -; v_gene: TRBV28; j_gene: TRBJ2-3; d_gene: TRBD2; CDR3aa: CASRLLAGSTDTQYF; CDR3nt: TGTGCCAGCAGACTATTAGCGGGAAGCACAGATACGCAGTATTTT
abundance: -; v_gene: TRBV29-1; j_gene: TRBJ2-4; d_gene: TRBD1; CDR3aa: CSVDAGGAAKNIQYF; CDR3nt: TGCAGCGTTGACGCAGGGGGCGCAGCCAAAAACATTCAGTACTTC
abundance: -; v_gene: TRBV12-2; j_gene: TRBJ1-4; d_gene: -; CDR3aa: CASIHRGEKLFF; CDR3nt: TGTGCAAGTATACACCGGGGGGAAAAACTGTTTTTT
abundance: -; v_gene: TRBV7-2; j_gene: TRBJ2-2; d_gene: -; CDR3aa: CASSLVEGGGAAGELFF; CDR3nt: TGTGCCAGCAGCTTAGTGGAGGGAGGAGGGGCGGCCGGGGAGCTGTTTTTT
abundance: -; v_gene: TRBV28; j_gene: TRBJ2-1; d_gene: TRBD2; CDR3aa: CASHSRGGGALNEQFF; CDR3nt: TGTGCCAGCCATTCCAGAGGCGGGGGGGCTCTCAATGAGCAGTTCTTC
abundance: -; v_gene: TRBV19; j_gene: TRBJ2-3; d_gene: -; CDR3aa: CASSIGGRVTDTQYF; CDR3nt: TGTGCCAGTAGTATAGGCGGCAGGGTCACAGATACGCAGTATTTT
abundance: -; v_gene: TRBV7-6; j_gene: TRBJ2-7; d_gene: -; CDR3aa: CASSSGQYEQYF; CDR3nt: TGTGCCAGCAGCTCTGGACAGTACGAGCAGTACTTC
abundance: -; v_gene: TRBV7-9; j_gene: TRBJ2-7; d_gene: -; CDR3aa: CASSLNTRTIYEQYF; CDR3nt: TGTGCCAGCAGCTTAAATACGCGGACAATTTACGAGCAGTACTTC
abundance: -; v_gene: TRBV18; j_gene: TRBJ2-1; d_gene: -; CDR3aa: CASSQDLQGQFF; CDR3nt: TGTGCCAGCTCACAAGATCTACAGGGGCAGTTCTTC
abundance: -; v_gene: TRBV2; j_gene: TRBJ1-2; d_gene: -; CDR3aa: CASIGGAGRYGYTF; CDR3nt: TGTGCCAGCATAGGGGGGGCAGGTCGGTATGGCTACACCTTC
abundance: -; v_gene: TRBV30; j_gene: TRBJ2-3; d_gene: -; CDR3aa: CAWSVTRNTQYF; CDR3nt: TGTGCCTGGAGTGTAACGAGAAATACGCAGTATTTT
abundance: -; v_gene: TRBV6-5; j_gene: TRBJ1-1; d_gene: TRBD1; CDR3aa: CASSYLGGWNTEAFF; CDR3nt: TGTGCCAGTAGTTACCTAGGGGGCTGGAACACTGAAGCTTTCTTT
abundance: -; v_gene: TRBV4-3; j_gene: TRBJ2-5; d_gene: -; CDR3aa: CASSQDLGVWETQYF; CDR3nt: TGCGCCAGCAGCCAAGATCTAGGGGTGTGGGAGACCCAGTACTTC
abundance: -; v_gene: TRBV18; j_gene: TRBJ2-2; d_gene: TRBD1; CDR3aa: CASSQIGTGETGELFF; CDR3nt: TGTGCCAGCTCACAAATCGGGACAGGGGAAACCGGGGAGCTGTTTTTT
abundance: once; v_gene: TRBV7-9; j_gene: TRBJ2-1; d_gene: -; CDR3aa: CASGRGDYNEQFF; CDR3nt: TGTGCCAGCGGTCGGGGAGACTACAATGAGCAGTTCTTC
abundance: few; v_gene: TRBV2; j_gene: TRBJ1-6; d_gene: TRBD1; CDR3aa: CASSVTGSSSPLHF; CDR3nt: TGTGCCAGCAGTGTGACAGGGTCGAGTTCACCCCTCCACTTT
abundance: once; v_gene: TRBV19; j_gene: TRBJ1-5; d_gene: -; CDR3aa: CASIGEDSPGQPQHF; CDR3nt: TGTGCCAGTATAGGAGAGGACTCACCTGGGCAGCCCCAGCATTTT
abundance: -; v_gene: TRBV5-3; j_gene: TRBJ2-7; d_gene: TRBD1; CDR3aa: CARSFPGQSSYEQYF; CDR3nt: TGTGCCAGAAGTTTCCCGGGACAGAGCTCCTACGAGCAGTACTTC
abundance: -; v_gene: TRBV10-3; j_gene: TRBJ2-3; d_gene: -; CDR3aa: CAIGDGGSQYF; CDR3nt: TGTGCCATCGGTGACGGGGGTTCGCAGTATTTT
abundance: -; v_gene: TRBV18; j_gene: TRBJ1-1; d_gene: TRBD1; CDR3aa: CASSPPSGQGYNTEAFF; CDR3nt: TGTGCCAGCTCACCACCCTCCGGACAGGGATACAACACTGAAGCTTTCTTT
abundance: -; v_gene: TRBV5-4; j_gene: TRBJ1-3; d_gene: -; CDR3aa: CASSLGGVGGNTIYF; CDR3nt: TGTGCCAGCAGCTTGGGGGGGGTCGGTGGAAACACCATATATTTT
abundance: -; v_gene: TRBV7-2; j_gene: TRBJ2-5; d_gene: TRBD1; CDR3aa: CASSRTGAPETQYF; CDR3nt: TGTGCCAGCAGCCGGACAGGGGCTCCAGAGACCCAGTACTTC
abundance: once; v_gene: TRBV20-1; j_gene: TRBJ2-1; d_gene: -; CDR3aa: CSASQPGEQFF; CDR3nt: TGCAGTGCTAGCCAGCCGGGTGAGCAGTTCTTC
abundance: -; v_gene: TRBV5-1; j_gene: TRBJ1-1; d_gene: -; CDR3aa: CASTGSGGNTEAFF; CDR3nt: TGCGCCAGCACGGGATCGGGGGGGAACACTGAAGCTTTCTTT
abundance: -; v_gene: TRBV27; j_gene: TRBJ1-6; d_gene: TRBD1; CDR3aa: CATRRLTGGSSLHF; CDR3nt: TGTGCCACCAGAAGACTCACAGGGGGGTCATCCCTCCACTTT
abundance: -; v_gene: TRBV30; j_gene: TRBJ1-5; d_gene: -; CDR3aa: CAWSATTGSRQHF; CDR3nt: TGTGCCTGGAGTGCTACCACAGGCAGTCGCCAGCATTTT
abundance: -; v_gene: TRBV10-3; j_gene: TRBJ2-2; d_gene: TRBD2; CDR3aa: CAIGTSGVNTGELFF; CDR3nt: TGTGCCATTGGGACTAGCGGGGTGAACACCGGGGAGCTGTTTTTT
abundance: -; v_gene: TRBV7-2; j_gene: TRBJ1-2; d_gene: TRBD1; CDR3aa: CASSLGGTGPYYGYTF; CDR3nt: TGTGCCAGCAGCTTGGGGGGGACAGGGCCTTACTATGGCTACACCTTC
abundance: -; v_gene: TRBV6-5; j_gene: TRBJ1-1; d_gene: -; CDR3aa: CASSYALGDTEAFF; CDR3nt: TGTGCCAGCAGTTACGCGTTGGGAGACACTGAAGCTTTCTTT
abundance: -; v_gene: TRBV29-1; j_gene: TRBJ1-2; d_gene: -; CDR3aa: CSVQGGYGYTF; CDR3nt: TGCAGCGTTCAGGGTGGCTATGGCTACACCTTC
abundance: -; v_gene: TRBV19; j_gene: TRBJ1-1; d_gene: TRBD1; CDR3aa: CASSRRQGSPEAFF; CDR3nt: TGTGCCAGTAGTAGACGACAGGGTTCCCCTGAAGCTTTCTTT
abundance: -; v_gene: TRBV6-4; j_gene: TRBJ2-2; d_gene: -; CDR3aa: CASRQGGNTGELFF; CDR3nt: TGTGCCAGCAGGCAGGGGGGGAACACCGGGGAGCTGTTTTTT